The TCR beta chain under discussion was sequenced for a study of T cell responses to AZD1222 COVID-19 vaccine. Study outcomes and limitations: Nearly half of spike-specific TCRs reportedly target variant regions that are unmutated in the B.1.351 and B.1.1.7 variants. At baseline, seropositivity was found in only a handful of AZD1222 recipients. Spike was spanned by vaccine-associated CD4 TCRs, which were dominant at 160-218 and 743-854.

Method: immunoSEQ multiplex PCR; TCRdb's copy keeps in-frame clones and lacks some. The sample holds 150,000 to 200,000 clones, approximately 90% seen once. The CDR3 length is 14 residues. CDR1 is SGHDN, CDR2 FVKESK, per germline. Germline trimming cut 4 bases from V and 9 bases from J; bases unmatched to any gene: 1. In the case of this clone: The antigen is not known.

The chain is built from TRBV14 and TRBJ1-6; TRBD1 aligns across 12 bases. This TCR came from an adult who received the AZD1222 COVID-19 vaccine. Material: peripheral blood, obtained 28 days after the second AZD1222 dose. CDR3 sequence reads: CASSRDRGLSPLHF. CDR3 sequence (DNA): TGTGCCAGCAGCCGGGACAGGGGGCTTTCACCCCTCCACTTT.